The 14 T cell receptor beta chains below all came from one sample that was sequenced in a study of T-cell reconstitution after alpha-beta-depleted transplantation in children. Molecular barcoding with unique molecular identifiers was used for the TCRbeta library. Each CDR3 protein is one row after TCRdb ran MiXCR on the PCR reads. This table has approximately 170,000 distinct CDR3 sequences, roughly 11% appearing once. The starting material was PBMCs, obtained before TCRalphabeta/CD19-depleted stem cell transplant. All receptors derive from a boy aged 2-9 years with acute myeloid leukemia, due to receive a stem cell transplant.

In this sample, this clonotype turned up many times. The chain combines TRBV27 with TRBJ2-1; the D gene is possibly TRBD2 (7 bases). CDR3 length equals 13 residues. In germline, CDR1 is MNHEY, CDR2 SMNVEV (reference sequence). Trimming removed 6 bases from V and 10 bases from J, with 16 bases in between. CDR3 nucleotide sequence: TGTGCCAGCAGCTTGGGGGGGCCTCTGGAGCAGTTCTTC. This codes for CASSLGGPLEQFF.

There are many counts of this clonotype. The V gene is TRBV12-3 or TRBV12-4, the J gene TRBJ1-1; the D is unclear. V was trimmed by 8 bases and J by 6 bases, leaving 13 bases between them. The CDR3 extends over 12 amino acids. CDR3 loop: CASSFRVAEAFF. CDR3 coding DNA: TGTGCCAGCTCTTTTAGGGTGGCTGAAGCTTTCTTT.

This clonotype was counted at least ten times. This chain joins TRBV4-1 and TRBJ1-2; 7 bases agree with TRBD1. Germline lookup yields CDR1 MGHRA and CDR2 YSYEKL. The CDR3 runs 15 residues. Trimming removed 4 bases from V and 0 bases from J; junction bases left unmatched: 5. The CDR3 coding sequence is TGCGCCAGCAGCCGATCGGGACAGCCTAACTATGGCTACACCTTC. Translating it yields CASSRSGQPNYGYTF.

This chain connects TRBV7-6 to TRBJ1-1; tentative D call: TRBD1 (5 bases). Germline V gene data show CDR1 as SGHVS and CDR2 as FNYEAQ. This CDR3 is 17 amino acids long. Trimming took off 5 bases at V and 4 bases at J, with 23 bases between the two ends. CDR3 bases: TGTGCCAGCAGCACACTCCCCGACCGCCCCGGGGGCACTGAAGCTTTCTTT. Translating it yields CASSTLPDRPGGTEAFF.

As regards this clonotype: The CDR3 carries no conserved terminal phenylalanine or tryptophan, so it likely arises from a read error. The CDR3 region is CRGGGGVAFL. CDR3 in DNA: TGCAGGGGCGGAGGCGGTGTAGCTTTCTTA. The V call is TRBV20-1, the J call TRBJ1-1; no reliable D call. The CDR3 is made up of 10 amino acids. Germline V gene data show CDR1 as DFQATT and CDR2 as SNEGSKA (reference sequence).

This clonotype was counted at least ten times. The rearrangement uses TRBV18 and TRBJ2-1, with 10 bases fitting TRBD2. The CDR3 is made up of 16 amino acids. The V segment lost 4 bases and the J segment 3 bases; nucleotides outside the gene matches: 6. Germline CDR1 KGHSH, CDR2 LQKENI. CDR3 nucleotides: TGTGCCAGCTCACTGACCTCTAGCGGGGGCTACAATGAGCAGTTCTTC. It translates to CASSLTSSGGYNEQFF.

Concerning this clonotype: Given a much more abundant clone one base away, this may be a read error. The J gene is TRBJ2-3, the V gene TRBV20-1; 7 bases align to TRBD2. CDR3 length equals 14 residues. CDR1 is DFQATT and CDR2 is SNEGSKA in the germline V gene (reference sequence). J lost 8 bases, V lost 0 bases, and 8 bases had no gene match. Written as DNA, the CDR3 is TGCAGTGCTAGAGATGTCGGGGGGTACGTTACGCAGTATTTT. Translated: CSARDVGGYVTQYF.

The chain uses TRBV20-1 and TRBJ2-7; a weak D match, TRBD2 (5 bases). CDR3 length equals 15 residues. Germline V gene sequence: CDR1 DFQATT, CDR2 SNEGSKA (reference sequence). V was clipped by 0 bases and J by 2 bases, with 14 bases between them. CDR3 residues: CSARDPQAAAYEQYF. CDR3 DNA: TGCAGTGCTAGAGACCCTCAAGCGGCCGCCTACGAGCAGTACTTC.

This clonotype came up many times. The chain carries TRBV6-1 and TRBJ2-7, with a tentative D call TRBD1 (6 bases). The CDR3 contains 15 residues. V was shortened by 2 bases and J by 2 bases, with 13 bases between the two germline ends. Germline loops: CDR1 MNHNS, CDR2 SASEGT. CDR3 in DNA: TGTGCCAGCAGTGAATCAGGCAGGGGACCCTACGAGCAGTACTTC. As protein: CASSESGRGPYEQYF.

This clonotype was counted many times. The chain combines TRBV28 with TRBJ1-2, with 9 bases fitting TRBD1. This CDR3 comprises 15 residues. Germline assignment: CDR1 MDHEN and CDR2 SYDVKM. The J segment lost 4 bases and the V segment lost 8 bases, leaving 11 bases of the junction unmatched. The CDR3 is CASAEAQGAGYGYTF. In DNA, the CDR3 is TGTGCCAGCGCCGAGGCACAGGGGGCTGGCTATGGCTACACCTTC.

The table lists this clonotype with many counts. The rearrangement links TRBV4-2 to TRBJ2-5; 9 bases line up with TRBD2. Per germline, CDR1 LGHNA and CDR2 YNFKEQ. After removal of 1 base from V and 0 bases from J, the junction contained 15 bases not matched to a gene. CDR3 length equals 20 residues. In DNA form, the CDR3 reads TGTGCCAGCAGCCAAGGCCGTTCTAGCGGGGCGATGCCGTACCAAGAGACCCAGTACTTC. The encoded protein is CASSQGRSSGAMPYQETQYF.

This clonotype was seen many times. The chain employs TRBV28 and TRBJ2-3; a weak D match, TRBD2 (5 bases). Germline V gene lookup returns CDR1 MDHEN and CDR2 SYDVKM. This CDR3 is built from 13 residues. V was clipped by 6 bases and J by 0 bases, with 7 bases between them. The CDR3 nucleotides read TGTGCCAGCAGATGGACTAGCACAGATACGCAGTATTTT. This sequence encodes CASRWTSTDTQYF.

This clonotype has a count of ten or more. The V and J genes are TRBV4-1 and TRBJ1-5; 7 nucleotides match TRBD1. V trimming: 4 bases; J trimming: 5 bases; junction bases outside the gene matches: 8. Germline-derived CDR1 and CDR2 are MGHRA and YSYEKL. The CDR3 totals 15 residues. The CDR3 DNA reads TGCGCCAGCAGCCGCGAGACAGGGAATGATCAGCCCCAGCATTTT. Encoded protein: CASSRETGNDQPQHF.

This clonotype was counted many times. The chain carries TRBV7-9 and TRBJ2-5, with unresolved D. The CDR3 contains 12 residues. Between the trimmed V and J ends, which lost 1 base and 7 bases, there was a span of 7 bases. From germline, CDR1 is SEHNR and CDR2 FQNEAQ (reference sequence). The CDR3 DNA sequence: TGTGCCAGCAGCTTAGTGTCGGTGACCCAGTACTTC. Translated: CASSLVSVTQYF.